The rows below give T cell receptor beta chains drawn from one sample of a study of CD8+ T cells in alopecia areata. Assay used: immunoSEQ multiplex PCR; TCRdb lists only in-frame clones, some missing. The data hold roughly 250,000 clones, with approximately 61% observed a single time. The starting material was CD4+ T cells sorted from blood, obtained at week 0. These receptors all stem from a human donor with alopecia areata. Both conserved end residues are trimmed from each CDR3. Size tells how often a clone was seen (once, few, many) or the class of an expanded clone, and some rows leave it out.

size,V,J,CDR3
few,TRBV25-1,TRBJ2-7,ASSGALGNEQY
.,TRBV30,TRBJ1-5,AWSDSRNQPQH
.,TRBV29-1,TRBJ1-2,SASFPVTYGYT
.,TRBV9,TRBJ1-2,ASSSLTGRGGYT
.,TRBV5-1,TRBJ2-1,ASSLERTSGGSYNEQF
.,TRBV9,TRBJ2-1,ASSGGQLEQF
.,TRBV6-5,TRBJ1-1,ASSPLVGDTEAF
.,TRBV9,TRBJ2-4,ASSVTGSLAKNIQY
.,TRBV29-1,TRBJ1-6,SVSPDGNSPLH
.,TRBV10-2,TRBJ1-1,ASKAGGAEAF
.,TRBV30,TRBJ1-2,AWISRGLRQGTLYGYT
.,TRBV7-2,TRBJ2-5,ASSRDRQETQY
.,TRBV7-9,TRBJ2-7,ASSNLDKTYEQY
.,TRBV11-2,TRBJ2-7,ASGRERSYEQY
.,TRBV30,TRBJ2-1,AWSIWGGRYNEQF
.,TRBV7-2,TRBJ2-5,ASSLRHQETQY
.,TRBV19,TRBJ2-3,ASSIVGDTQY
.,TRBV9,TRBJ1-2,ASSAPGGPGYT
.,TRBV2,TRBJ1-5,ASSGANQPQH